The 3 T cell receptor beta chains below were found in one sample sequenced in a study of long-term antiretroviral therapy in people with HIV. Researchers report immunoSEQ v3.0 was run at survey level. TCRdb's copy holds only in-frame clones and misses some; the assay was immunoSEQ multiplex PCR. The table shows more than 35,000 clones, with nearly 95% occurring only once. The source was unsorted PBMCs, collected 3.7 years after starting antiretroviral therapy. The receptors were gathered from a woman in her 50s with HIV.

This sequence joins TRBV25-1 and TRBJ1-1; a possible D gene is TRBD1 (5 bases). Germline lookup yields CDR1 MGHDK and CDR2 SYGVNS. Trimming shortened V by 2 bases and J by 10 bases, and 11 bases separated the two germline ends. This CDR3 has 12 residues. In DNA form, the CDR3 reads TGTGCCAGCAGTGAAGGGGCGGGGGGAGCTTTCTTT. Its protein product is CASSEGAGGAFF.

The chain uses TRBV7-2 and TRBJ1-1; D may be TRBD1 (6 bases). Between the trimmed V and J ends, which lost 3 bases and 4 bases, there was a span of 12 bases. Germline-derived CDR1 and CDR2 are SGHTA and FQGNSA. This CDR3 contains 14 residues. The CDR3 DNA is TGTGCCAGCAGCTTGGTGAGGGGGTCCACTGAAGCTTTCTTT. Amino acids: CASSLVRGSTEAFF.

CDR3 in amino acids: CASSIMDSVHGYTF. CDR3 bases: TGTGCCAGTAGTATTATGGATTCGGTCCATGGCTACACCTTC. The rearrangement uses TRBV19 and TRBJ1-2; D ambiguous. The V gene lost 3 bases and the J gene lost 6 bases, with 14 bases spanning the gap. The CDR3 runs 14 residues. Looked up from germline, CDR1 is LNHDA and CDR2 is SQIVND (reference sequence). Full variable domain (missing parts from reference TRBV19 and TRBJ1-2): DGGITQSPKYLFRKEGQNVTLSCEQNLNHDAMYWYRQDPGQGLRLIYYSQIVNDFQKGDIAEGYSVSREKKESFPLTVTSAQKNPTAFYLCASSIMDSVHGYTFGSGTRLTVV.